These T cell receptor beta chains were read from a single sample in a study of blood T cells in healthy people across ages. TCRdb independently ran MiXCR on the 5' RACE reads; one entry per CDR3 protein. Here the sample spans roughly 1.5 million distinct CDR3 sequences, approximately 42% being singletons. The sample consisted of blood. These receptors were collected from a woman younger than 30 in good health. Both conserved end residues are part of each CDR3. The order of the fields is CDR3 DNA, CDR3 protein, D gene, J gene, V gene, clone size. D genes are given only for firm matches. A row's size may be missing; if present it is once, few, many or a size class.

TGTGCCACCTTGAAGGGACAGACATCTTACAATGAGCAGTTCTTC | CATLKGQTSYNEQFF | TRBD1 | TRBJ2-1 | TRBV27 | few
TGTGCCAGCAGTTTAGGGGACAGAAGGTACAATGAGCAGTACTTC | CASSLGDRRYNEQYF | TRBD1 | TRBJ2-5 | TRBV12-3/TRBV12-4 | .
TGTGCCAGCAGTTACAGGGTTGTAAGCAATCAGCCCCAGCATTTT | CASSYRVVSNQPQHF | . | TRBJ1-5 | TRBV28 | once
TGTGCCAGCAACACGGGACTAGATAGGGAGACCCAGTACTTC | CASNTGLDRETQYF | TRBD2 | TRBJ2-5 | TRBV7-2 | .
TGTGCCAGCAGTTCCCCGGGACTAGCGGGACTGTACGAGCAGTACTTC | CASSSPGLAGLYEQYF | TRBD2 | TRBJ2-7 | TRBV28 | .
TGTGCCTGGAGTACGAAACGGGACAGCTATGGCTACACCTTC | CAWSTKRDSYGYTF | TRBD1 | TRBJ1-2 | TRBV30 | .
TGTGCCAGCAGTTTATTGGTAGGGATAGACACCGGGGAGCTGTTTTTT | CASSLLVGIDTGELFF | . | TRBJ2-2 | TRBV27 | .
TGTGCCAGCAGCTTGGGGCCACGGGCGATCGAGCAGTACTTC | CASSLGPRAIEQYF | . | TRBJ2-7 | TRBV7-9 | .
TGTGCCAGCAGAAAGGACGATCAGCCCCAGCATTTT | CASRKDDQPQHF | . | TRBJ1-5 | TRBV12-3/TRBV12-4 | .
TGTGCCAGTATACTTGGAGGGGCCAGTCGATACACTGAAGCTTTCTTT | CASILGGASRYTEAFF | . | TRBJ1-1 | TRBV19 | .
TGTGCCAGCAGTTACACGCAGGGTAGACATGAAAAACTGTTTTTT | CASSYTQGRHEKLFF | . | TRBJ1-4 | TRBV6-5 | few
TGTGCCAGCAGTGTCAACCAGGGCTCCTATGGCCACACCTTC | CASSVNQGSYGHTF | . | TRBJ1-2 | TRBV12-3/TRBV12-4 | .
TGTGCCAACTCTCGGGAGAGCTCCTACAATGAGCAGTACTTC | CANSRESSYNEQYF | . | TRBJ2-7 | TRBV7-9 | few
TGTGCCACCAGCAGATCAAGAGGTACTAGCACAGACAATGAGCAGTACTTC | CATSRSRGTSTDNEQYF | . | TRBJ2-7 | TRBV15 | .
TGTGCCAGCAGTTTAAGACTAGGGGTGTACGAGCAGTACTTC | CASSLRLGVYEQYF | . | TRBJ2-7 | TRBV28 | .
TGTGCCACCAGTGATGCTAGCGGGACCGACAATGAGCAGTTCTTC | CATSDASGTDNEQFF | TRBD2 | TRBJ2-1 | TRBV24-1 | few
TGTGCCAGCAGTTATAGAGGACTTTCAGAGTACGAGCAGTACTTC | CASSYRGLSEYEQYF | . | TRBJ2-7 | TRBV6-7 | few
TGTGTCAGCTCACCCGTCGGGGGAGGGACTGAAGCTTTCTTT | CVSSPVGGGTEAFF | . | TRBJ1-1 | TRBV18 | .
TGTGCCAGCAGTTCTGGGACTAGCGGGATAAGGAATACGCAGTATTTT | CASSSGTSGIRNTQYF | TRBD2 | TRBJ2-3 | TRBV27 | once
TGTGCCAGCAGAAACTCCGGGGCGGGCTATGGCTACACCTTC | CASRNSGAGYGYTF | . | TRBJ1-2 | TRBV12-3/TRBV12-4 | few
TGTGCCAGCAGGCCCCCCCGGGGGTGGAATTCACCCCTCCACTTT | CASRPPRGWNSPLHF | . | TRBJ1-6 | TRBV12-3/TRBV12-4 | few
TGCAGCGTTGCGGGAGCGGGGGCTTCCTACAATGAGCAGTACTTC | CSVAGAGASYNEQYF | TRBD2 | TRBJ2-7 | TRBV29-1 | .
TGTGCCAGCAGAGTGAAGTTAACCTATGGCTACACCTTC | CASRVKLTYGYTF | . | TRBJ1-2 | TRBV2 | .
TGCGCCAGCAGCTACGGGACTAGCCAAGAGACCCAGTACTTC | CASSYGTSQETQYF | TRBD2 | TRBJ2-5 | TRBV5-1 | few
TGTGCCATCAGTGGCCCGGGACAGACCTCCTACGAGCAGTACTTC | CAISGPGQTSYEQYF | TRBD1 | TRBJ2-7 | TRBV10-3 | .
TGTGCCAGCAGCTTAGGGGTATTAAACTATGGCTACACCTTC | CASSLGVLNYGYTF | . | TRBJ1-2 | TRBV7-2 | .
TGCAGCGTTGTCGACGGCACAAACTATGGCTACACCTTC | CSVVDGTNYGYTF | . | TRBJ1-2 | TRBV29-1 | few
TGTGCCAGCAGCCAAGGGGGACACCCCACAATCTACGAACAGTACTTC | CASSQGGHPTIYEQYF | . | TRBJ2-7 | TRBV14 | .
TGCGCCAGCAGCCACGGTAGCGGGGAAGAAAATGAGCAGTACTTC | CASSHGSGEENEQYF | TRBD2 | TRBJ2-5 | TRBV4-3 | few
TGTGCCAGCAGTCCCGCTCTGGACCGAAACACTGAAGCTTTCTTT | CASSPALDRNTEAFF | . | TRBJ1-1 | TRBV12-3/TRBV12-4 | .
TGTGCCAGCTCACCACAAGCTACAGGGGACGAGCAGTACTTC | CASSPQATGDEQYF | TRBD1 | TRBJ2-7 | TRBV18 | once
TGTGCCAGCAGCCAAGAGCTAGCGGGGGCCTCCTACGAGCAGTACTTC | CASSQELAGASYEQYF | TRBD2 | TRBJ2-7 | TRBV4-2 | .
TGCAGTGCTAGAGGCCTCCGCCGACAGAGCACAGATACGCAGTATTTT | CSARGLRRQSTDTQYF | . | TRBJ2-3 | TRBV20-1 | .
TGCGCCAGCAGCCAAGCGAGGTTGGCATACACTGAAGCTTTCTTT | CASSQARLAYTEAFF | . | TRBJ1-1 | TRBV4-3 | once
TGTGCCAGCAGCTCCACACTAGCGGGGCCCACAGATACGCAGTATTTT | CASSSTLAGPTDTQYF | TRBD2 | TRBJ2-3 | TRBV7-9 | few
TGTGCCAGCAGTGAAGGGGGGGAATCAGATACGCAGTATTTT | CASSEGGESDTQYF | TRBD2 | TRBJ2-3 | TRBV25-1 | .
TGTGCCAGCAGCCATGGGCTGCTAGCGGGAATATCCTACGAGCAGTACTTC | CASSHGLLAGISYEQYF | TRBD2 | TRBJ2-7 | TRBV3-1 | .
TGTGCCAGCAGTTTAATAGTAGGGGAGACCCAGTACTTC | CASSLIVGETQYF | . | TRBJ2-5 | TRBV28 | few
TGTGCCAGCAGCTTATTCTTGGGGAGGAACACTGAAGCTTTCTTT | CASSLFLGRNTEAFF | . | TRBJ1-1 | TRBV7-9 | .
TGTGCCAGCAGCATCGGACTAGCGGTGAGCACAGATACGCAGTATTTT | CASSIGLAVSTDTQYF | TRBD2 | TRBJ2-3 | TRBV9 | few
TGCAGCGTTGTCCCCCCCGGGACAAACACCTACGAGCAGTACTTC | CSVVPPGTNTYEQYF | . | TRBJ2-7 | TRBV29-1 | .
TGTGCCAGCGCTTGGCGGATGGAGCAGTACTTC | CASAWRMEQYF | . | TRBJ2-5 | TRBV28 | .
TGCGCCAGCAGACGACAGGGGGCGGCGAATGAGCAGTACTTC | CASRRQGAANEQYF | TRBD1 | TRBJ2-7 | TRBV4-1 | .
TGTGCCAGCAGCTTGGCGGCGTACACCGGGGAGCTGTTTTTT | CASSLAAYTGELFF | . | TRBJ2-2 | TRBV5-5 | .
TGTGCCGGACAAACGACGGTGTTGGGAGATACGCAGTATTTT | CAGQTTVLGDTQYF | . | TRBJ2-3 | TRBV18 | few
TGTGCCACGACGAAGGACACAGATACGCAGTATTTT | CATTKDTDTQYF | . | TRBJ2-3 | TRBV7-9 | few
TGCAGTGCTAGAGTTGGATATGAGCTAGTCCGGGAGACCCAGTACTTC | CSARVGYELVRETQYF | . | TRBJ2-5 | TRBV20-1 | few
TGTGCCAGCAGTTTATCCCCCCTGAATGAAAAACTGTTTTTT | CASSLSPLNEKLFF | . | TRBJ1-4 | TRBV28 | few
TGCAGCGTGGAGGAAGACAGGGAAGCTTTCTTT | CSVEEDREAFF | . | TRBJ1-1 | TRBV29-1 | .
TGCGCCAGCAAGGGGACAGGGGACACAGATACGCAGTATTTT | CASKGTGDTDTQYF | TRBD1 | TRBJ2-3 | TRBV10-1 | few
TGTGCCAGCAGCTTGCTTTTGGCTGAAGCTTTCTTT | CASSLLLAEAFF | . | TRBJ1-1 | TRBV5-6 | few
TGCAGTGCAGAGAACAAAGGGTTAGGGATCTATGCTTCACCCCTCCACTTT | CSAENKGLGIYASPLHF | . | TRBJ1-6 | TRBV20-1 | few
TGTGCCAGCAGCCACAGGGGCACAACTAATGAAAAACTGTTTTTT | CASSHRGTTNEKLFF | . | TRBJ1-4 | TRBV3-1 | .
TGTGCCAGCAGCTTACAGGGGGCCCAGAGCAATCAGCCCCAGCATTTT | CASSLQGAQSNQPQHF | TRBD1 | TRBJ1-5 | TRBV7-2 | .
TGTGCCACCAGCAGGGCACGGGGACAGGGAAATGAAAACCTGTTTTTT | CATSRARGQGNENLFF | TRBD1 | TRBJ1-4 | TRBV15 | .
TGTGCCAGCAGCTTAGAACAGGGGGACACTGAAGCTTTCTTT | CASSLEQGDTEAFF | TRBD1 | TRBJ1-1 | TRBV7-2 | .
TGCAGTGCTAGCCAGCCCAAAGGGGGCATCGACGAGCAGTACTTC | CSASQPKGGIDEQYF | TRBD1 | TRBJ2-7 | TRBV20-1 | .
TGTGCCAGCAGCCAACCCGGACAGGGGGCGTACAATGAGCAGTTCTTC | CASSQPGQGAYNEQFF | TRBD1 | TRBJ2-1 | TRBV3-1 | .
TGCGCCAGCAGCCAAGGGGCCCTCTTGGGCTACAATGGGCAGTTCTTC | CASSQGALLGYNGQFF | . | TRBJ2-1 | TRBV4-3 | .
TGTGCCAGCAGCTTAAGAGCGGGAGCGTACGAGCAGTACTTC | CASSLRAGAYEQYF | TRBD2 | TRBJ2-7 | TRBV7-2 | .